This TCR beta chain came from a study of beta chain features in type 1 diabetes. Study in general: All of the samples together had more than 95 million sorted cells examined. Study-wide results and limits: Patients with Type 1 diabetes showed moderately but significantly shorter TCRB CDR3s in all four CD4+ subsets. There were fewer insertions and more deletions at the VDJ junctions of type 1 diabetes patients.

This clone was picked up a small number of times. Its antigen is as yet unknown. The ends lost 0 bases at V and 7 bases at J; junction bases unmatched: 7. The CDR3 is 15 amino acids. Germline V gives CDR1 SGHRS, CDR2 YFSETQ. The sequenced template was cDNA made from the entire isolated RNA. Sequencing was performed with immunoSEQ multiplex PCR; in TCRdb, only in-frame clones are kept and a portion is missing. Altogether a few hundred thousand clones are present, roughly 30% being singletons, with the ten largest covering roughly 4%. The sequencing input was central memory CD4+ T cells from blood. The chain is built from TRBV5-1 and TRBJ2-1; 7 bases are a match to TRBD1. The origin of this receptor is a man aged 25 to 40 in good health. CDR3 nucleotide sequence: TGCGCCAGCAGCTTGGGACAGGGAGTTGGAAATGAGCAGTTCTTC. Translated: CASSLGQGVGNEQFF.